The 32 T cell receptor beta chains in this list originate from one sample, sequenced in a study of blood T cell repertoires in COVID-19. Here immunoSEQ multiplex PCR was the method, and the copy in TCRdb shows in-frame clones only, minus some. The sample includes 140,000 or so clones, approximately 92% of them seen just once. The material sequenced was peripheral blood. All receptors come from an older woman with active COVID-19.

The chain recombines TRBV19 with TRBJ1-5; 7 bases are shared with TRBD1. J lost 0 bases, V lost 5 bases, and 7 bases had no gene match. Germline V lookup: CDR1 LNHDA, CDR2 SQIVND (reference sequence). The CDR3 contains 16 residues. The DNA of the CDR3 is TGTGCCAGTAGTCCTTATCACAGGGGTAGCAATCAGCCCCAGCATTTT. It codes for CASSPYHRGSNQPQHF.

The J gene is TRBJ1-6, the V gene TRBV30; D is possibly TRBD1 (5 bases). V lost 1 base, J lost 13 bases, and 11 bases lay in between. CDR3 length equals 12 residues. Germline-derived CDR1 and CDR2 are GTSNPN and SVGIG (reference sequence). DNA of the CDR3: TGTGCCTGGAGTGGTCAGGGCCCTCCCCTCCACTTT. Its translation is CAWSGQGPPLHF.

The chain uses TRBV7-9 and TRBJ2-1; possible D gene TRBD1, 6 bases. Germline lookup yields CDR1 SEHNR and CDR2 FQNEAQ (reference sequence). Trimming cost V 8 bases and J 3 bases, with 11 bases left between them. This CDR3 region has 13 residues. CDR3 amino acids: CASRLTGYNEQFF. CDR3 sequence (DNA): TGTGCCAGCCGATTGACAGGCTACAATGAGCAGTTCTTC. Full variable domain (outside the CDR3, taken from reference TRBV7-9 and TRBJ2-1): DTGVSQNPRHKITKRGQNVTFRCDPISEHNRLYWYRQTLGQGPEFLTYFQNEAQLEKSRLLSDRFSAERPKGSFSTLEIQRTEQGDSAMYLCASRLTGYNEQFFGPGTRLTVL.

This clone showed up just once. The chain couples TRBV6-5 to TRBJ2-3; 7 bases match TRBD2. Looked up from germline, CDR1 is MNHEY and CDR2 is SVGAGI. The CDR3 consists of 16 residues. Unmatched junction bases numbered 5, after V lost 0 bases and J lost 2 bases. The CDR3 region is CASSYSIAGFTDTQYF. CDR3 nucleotide sequence: TGTGCCAGCAGTTACTCGATAGCGGGTTTCACAGATACGCAGTATTTT.

CDR3 nucleotide sequence: TGTGCCAGCAGCCAAGAGGGGACTGGAAACACTGAAGCTTTCTTT. Amino acid sequence: CASSQEGTGNTEAFF. The chain combines TRBV4-2 with TRBJ1-1; a possible D gene is TRBD1 (5 bases). Trimming left V 0 bases short and J 2 bases short, with 10 bases between. Germline V gene lookup returns CDR1 LGHNA and CDR2 YNFKEQ. This CDR3 is built from 15 residues.

J is TRBJ2-3 and V is TRBV28, with 8 bases identical to TRBD2. V shed 6 bases and J 1 base; nucleotides not matched to a gene: 15. The CDR3 runs 18 residues. Germline V gene data show CDR1 as MDHEN and CDR2 as SYDVKM. The CDR3, as DNA: TGTGCCAGCAGCCTGGGGCTCTTACTAGCGGTTGGCACAGATACGCAGTATTTT. It is translated as CASSLGLLLAVGTDTQYF.

In the case of this clone: The germline gene is not matched at one end of the junction; a read error may be the cause. The chain employs TRBV5-5 and TRBJ2-5, with 13 bases lining up with TRBD2. Germline CDR1 and CDR2: SGHKS and YYEKEE (reference sequence). CDR3 length: 15 amino acids. The CDR3 loop reads CASSGLAGAQGTQYF. In DNA form, the CDR3 reads TGTGCCAGCAGCGGACTAGCGGGGGCACAAGGGACCCAGTACTTC. Together with reference TRBV5-5 and TRBJ2-5, the CDR3 gives the full variable domain: DAGVTQSPTHLIKTRGQQVTLRCSPISGHKSVSWYQQVLGQGPQFIFQYYEKEERGRGNFPDRFSARQFPNYSSELNVNALLLGDSALYLCASSGLAGAQGTQYFGPGTRLLVL.

As to this clone: The DNA is left out, because the CDR3 cannot be placed on it with certainty; the CDR3 is given as TCRdb lists it. V usage is TRBV5-1 and J usage is TRBJ2-2; the D call in the table, TRBD2, was not verified against the DNA. The CDR3 is 16 amino acids long, termini counted. Germline V CDR1 and CDR2: SGHRS, YFSETQ. CDR3 sequence reads: CASSPSSGLRAGELFF.

The chain joins TRBV27 to TRBJ2-3; 10 nucleotides line up with TRBD2. The V gene end was trimmed by 2 bases and the J gene end by 8 bases; junction bases not matched to a gene: 10. The germline V gene has CDR1 MNHEY and CDR2 SMNVEV (reference sequence). The CDR3 spans 16 residues. The CDR3 protein is CASSLRATVAGGTQYF. CDR3 in DNA: TGTGCCAGCAGTTTAAGGGCTACGGTAGCGGGAGGTACGCAGTATTTT.

This clone was seen once. The chain recombines TRBV28 with TRBJ2-5; 7 bases agree with TRBD2. The CDR3 is made up of 17 amino acids. The trim removed 4 bases at V and 4 bases at J, leaving 15 bases unmatched. The germline V gene has CDR1 MDHEN and CDR2 SYDVKM. The CDR3, as DNA: TGTGCCAGCAGTTATCACAAGTTGGCTAGCGGAGGAGAGACCCAGTACTTC. It encodes CASSYHKLASGGETQYF.

This chain links TRBV7-3 with TRBJ2-2, with 10 bases matching TRBD2. The CDR3 runs to 16 residues. The ends lost 5 bases at V and 0 bases at J; junction bases unmatched: 3. Germline loops: CDR1 SGHTA, CDR2 FQGTGA. The DNA for the CDR3 is TGTGCCAGCAGCCTACTAGCGGGAACGAACACCGGGGAGCTGTTTTTT. Encoded protein: CASSLLAGTNTGELFF.

V is TRBV28 and J is TRBJ1-1, with TRBD1 as a possible D gene (5 bases). This CDR3 is 14 amino acids long. Per germline, CDR1 MDHEN and CDR2 SYDVKM. V was pared by 3 bases and J by 6 bases, with 14 bases between. This CDR3 is CASSFDLWGAEAFF. CDR3 DNA: TGTGCCAGCAGTTTTGACCTCTGGGGCGCTGAAGCTTTCTTT. Combining the CDR3 with reference TRBV28 and TRBJ1-1 gives the whole variable domain DVKVTQSSRYLVKRTGEKVFLECVQDMDHENMFWYRQDPGLGLRLIYFSYDVKMKEKGDIPEGYSVSREKKERFSLILESASTNQTSMYLCASSFDLWGAEAFFGQGTRLTVV.

The chain has TRBV18 and TRBJ1-4; D is perhaps TRBD1 (6 bases). V was cut by 3 bases and J by 4 bases, with 9 bases left in between. CDR1 and CDR2 (germline): KGHSH, LQKENI. The CDR3 is 14 amino acids. The CDR3 loop reads CASSPDSYNEKLFF. The CDR3 DNA sequence: TGTGCCAGCTCACCGGACAGCTATAATGAAAAACTGTTTTTT. The full variable domain, in which reference TRBV18 and TRBJ1-4 provide the parts outside the CDR3, is NAGVMQNPRHLVRRRGQEARLRCSPMKGHSHVYWYRQLPEEGLKFMVYLQKENIIDESGMPKERFSAEFPKEGPSILRIQQVVRGDSAAYFCASSPDSYNEKLFFGSGTQLSVL.

The rearrangement links TRBV5-4 to TRBJ2-7, with 12 bases aligning to TRBD2. The CDR3 sequence is 16 residues long. The V gene's germline CDR1 is SGHNT and CDR2 YYREEE (reference sequence). The V gene end was trimmed by 4 bases and the J gene end by 5 bases; junction bases not matched to a gene: 10. The CDR3 here is CASSRGGGLAGNEQYF. The DNA of the CDR3 is TGTGCCAGCAGCCGCGGGGGGGGACTAGCGGGCAACGAGCAGTACTTC.

The V call is TRBV28, the J call TRBJ2-7, with D perhaps matching TRBD1 (6 bases). Trimming left V 7 bases short and J 6 bases short, with 25 bases between. The V gene's germline CDR1 is MDHEN and CDR2 SYDVKM. The CDR3 runs 16 residues. The CDR3 DNA follows: TGTGCCAGCATCACTGCCGCGACAGGCCCATCAACCGAGCAGTACTTC. It translates to CASITAATGPSTEQYF.

This rearrangement joins TRBV7-3 to TRBJ2-5; TRBD2 is a possible D gene (5 bases). Per the germline V gene, CDR1 is SGHTA and CDR2 is FQGTGA. This CDR3 has 13 amino acids. Trimming left V 2 bases short and J 4 bases short, with 8 bases between. The CDR3 here is CASSLRGLETQYF. CDR3 nucleotide sequence: TGTGCCAGCAGCTTACGGGGTTTAGAGACCCAGTACTTC.

This chain links TRBV5-4 with TRBJ2-1, with TRBD2 as a possible D gene (6 bases). This CDR3 contains 15 residues. Per germline, CDR1 SGHNT and CDR2 YYREEE (reference sequence). V was cut by 3 bases and J by 4 bases, with 14 bases left in between. Written as DNA, the CDR3 is TGTGCCAGCAGCTCGGACTACGACTTTTACAATGAGCAGTTCTTC. Protein sequence: CASSSDYDFYNEQFF.

The chain recombines TRBV6-5 with TRBJ2-7; D is ambiguous. The CDR3 is 14 amino acids. Trimming stripped 6 bases from V and 7 bases from J, with 19 bases between. Germline CDR1 and CDR2: MNHEY and SVGAGI. The CDR3, as DNA: TGTGCCAGCAGCCCCGACGGTGTCGTGAGGGAGCAGTACTTC. Amino acid sequence: CASSPDGVVREQYF.

The chain joins TRBV7-9 to TRBJ2-7; 9 bases match TRBD1. V gave up 0 bases and J gave up 3 bases; unmatched junction bases: 3. CDR1 is SEHNR, CDR2 FQNEAQ, per germline (reference sequence). The length of the CDR3 is 15 residues. The CDR3 here is CASSLAGQGVYEQYF. The CDR3 coding sequence is TGTGCCAGCAGCTTAGCGGGACAGGGTGTCTACGAGCAGTACTTC.

The chain recombines TRBV19 with TRBJ1-5; TRBD1 matches 8 bases. CDR3 length: 17 residues. Germline lookup yields CDR1 LNHDA and CDR2 SQIVND (reference sequence). The V segment lost 1 base and the J segment 7 bases; nucleotides outside the gene matches: 12. CDR3: CASSIVGQGGSGQPQHF. CDR3 DNA: TGTGCCAGTAGTATAGTAGGACAGGGTGGTTCGGGGCAGCCCCAGCATTTT.

V is TRBV29-1 and J is TRBJ2-7; 13 nucleotides match TRBD2. Looked up from germline, CDR1 is SQVTM and CDR2 is ANQGSEA. The trim removed 7 bases at V and 5 bases at J, leaving 2 bases unmatched. CDR3 length equals 12 residues. The CDR3 is CSAGTSGNEQYF. The CDR3 region has the DNA TGCAGCGCCGGGACTAGCGGGAACGAGCAGTACTTC.

This sequence joins TRBV10-2 and TRBJ2-3, with 10 bases fitting TRBD2. This CDR3 contains 15 residues. CDR1 WSHSY and CDR2 SAAADI come from the germline V gene. The ends lost 4 bases at V and 0 bases at J; junction bases unmatched: 1. The chain's CDR3 is CASSASGSSTDTQYF. The CDR3 nucleotides read TGCGCCAGCAGTGCTAGCGGGAGCAGCACAGATACGCAGTATTTT.

The gene calls are TRBV5-1 and TRBJ1-1; 7 bases are a match to TRBD1. CDR1 is SGHRS and CDR2 is YFSETQ in the germline V gene. This CDR3 is built from 15 residues. The V segment lost 4 bases and the J segment 1 base; nucleotides outside the gene matches: 7. The CDR3 region is CASSGGGVENTEAFF. The CDR3, as DNA: TGCGCCAGCAGCGGAGGGGGCGTAGAGAACACTGAAGCTTTCTTT.

The V call is TRBV19, the J call TRBJ2-7, with D possibly TRBD2 on 5 matching bases. Germline loops: CDR1 LNHDA, CDR2 SQIVND (reference sequence). The CDR3 loop spans 16 amino acids. The germline V and J ends were trimmed by 7 bases and 7 bases, with 26 bases remaining between them. The DNA of the CDR3 is TGTGCCAGTACCCCTGATCTCCGGGATTTTAATAATGAGCAGTACTTC. It codes for CASTPDLRDFNNEQYF.

The chain uses TRBV20-1 and TRBJ2-2; 12 bases align to TRBD2. Germline V gives CDR1 DFQATT, CDR2 SNEGSKA (reference sequence). The junction had 8 bases not matched to a gene; V was cut back by 3 bases and J by 3 bases. The CDR3 has 17 residues. DNA of the CDR3: TGCAGTGCTAGTGCTAGCGGGAGGGCCCTCGACACCGGGGAGCTGTTTTTT. Its protein product is CSASASGRALDTGELFF.

The V call is TRBV4-3, the J call TRBJ2-1; D unresolved. The CDR3 has 13 amino acids. V was shortened by 0 bases and J by 9 bases, with 9 bases between the two germline ends. Germline CDR1 and CDR2: LGHNA and YSLEER. CDR3 loop: CASSQERSLEQFF. The CDR3 DNA reads TGCGCCAGCAGCCAAGAGAGATCCCTTGAGCAGTTCTTC.

V usage is TRBV7-3 and J usage is TRBJ2-3; 12 nucleotides match TRBD2. This CDR3 has 16 amino acids. The ends lost 6 bases at V and 5 bases at J; junction bases unmatched: 9. Germline V gives CDR1 SGHTA, CDR2 FQGTGA. In DNA form, the CDR3 reads TGTGCCAGCAGTAAAGGACTAGCGGGGTGGGGAGATACGCAGTATTTT. Protein sequence: CASSKGLAGWGDTQYF. Full variable domain (rest looked up from reference TRBV7-3 and TRBJ2-3): GAGVSQTPSNKVTEKGKYVELRCDPISGHTALYWYRQSLGQGPEFLIYFQGTGAADDSGLPNDRFFAVRPEGSVSTLKIQRTERGDSAVYLCASSKGLAGWGDTQYFGPGTRLTVL.

The chain employs TRBV12-3 or TRBV12-4 and TRBJ2-7; D may be TRBD1 (7 bases). V was pared by 9 bases and J by 3 bases, with 9 bases between. The CDR3 extends over 11 amino acids. CDR3 sequence reads: CASQGGYEQYF. In DNA form, the CDR3 reads TGTGCCAGTCAGGGGGGCTACGAGCAGTACTTC.

This chain connects TRBV21-1 to TRBJ2-3; TRBD1 is taken as the D call from the table, unchecked against the DNA. TRBV21-1 counts as a pseudogene. The CDR3 totals 12 residues. CDR3 nucleotide sequence: TGTGCCAGCAACCAGGTGGTAGATACGCAGTATTTT. It codes for CASNQVVDTQYF.

The V and J genes are TRBV5-4 and TRBJ2-1; 11 positions agree with TRBD2. CDR1 is SGHNT, CDR2 YYREEE, per germline (reference sequence). The trim removed 0 bases at V and 10 bases at J, leaving 12 bases unmatched. There are 17 residues in the CDR3. The CDR3 nucleotides read TGTGCCAGCAGCTTGGCCCAGGGTAGCGGGAGGGCCCAGGAGCAGTTCTTC. Translating gives CASSLAQGSGRAQEQFF.

This clone occurred once. Other DNA sequences in this sample translate to the same CDR3. The chain has TRBV21-1 and TRBJ2-7; the DNA was not used to check the table's D call, TRBD1. TRBV21-1 is a recognized pseudogene. CDR3 length: 16 amino acids. The CDR3 spells CASSKVIGRGPTEQYF. Here the CDR3 DNA reads TGTGCCAGCAGCAAAGTGATTGGCAGGGGACCCACCGAGCAGTACTTC.

The chain is built from TRBV9 and TRBJ2-7; 9 bases match TRBD1. The CDR3 contains 15 residues. Unmatched junction bases numbered 5, after V lost 2 bases and J lost 2 bases. Germline values: CDR1 SGDLS, CDR2 YYNGEE. The CDR3 is CASSVGQGRTYEQYF. Here the CDR3 DNA reads TGTGCCAGCAGCGTGGGACAGGGAAGGACCTACGAGCAGTACTTC.